Listed here is a single T cell receptor beta chain. What it binds is not known. MiXCR, run by TCRdb on the reads, gives a single entry per CDR3 protein. The table lists about 330,000 distinct CDR3 sequences, roughly a third of them singletons. V gave up 0 bases and J gave up 4 bases; unmatched junction bases: 4. Germline values: CDR1 LGHDT, CDR2 YNNKEL (reference sequence). The CDR3 totals 15 residues. This sample stems from a study of T cell repertoires in cytomegalovirus infection. Overall study findings and caveats: Pooled public TCR beta family frequency picked out CMV carriers with the relevant HLA.

This TCR was sampled from a human donor in good health (CMV status not recorded). Some clones in this sample may be carry-over from other donors' samples. The source was cultured PBMCs, collected from culture after CMV antigen stimulation. The rearrangement links TRBV3-1 to TRBJ2-3, with TRBD1 matching 7 bases. CDR3 nucleotides: TGTGCCAGCAGCCAAGATTCACAGGGGTCAGATACGCAGTATTTT. It codes for CASSQDSQGSDTQYF.